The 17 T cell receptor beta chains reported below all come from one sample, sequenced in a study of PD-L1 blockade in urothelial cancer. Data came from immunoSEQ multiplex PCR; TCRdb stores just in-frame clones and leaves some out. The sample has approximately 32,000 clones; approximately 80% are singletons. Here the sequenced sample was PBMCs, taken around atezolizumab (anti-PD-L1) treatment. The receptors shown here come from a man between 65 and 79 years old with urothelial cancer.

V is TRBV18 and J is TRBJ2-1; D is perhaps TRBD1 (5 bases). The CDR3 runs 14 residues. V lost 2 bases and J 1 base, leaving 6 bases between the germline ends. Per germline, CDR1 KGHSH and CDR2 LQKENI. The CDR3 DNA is TGTGCCAGCTCACCAGGGGCGTCCTACAATGAGCAGTTCTTC. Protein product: CASSPGASYNEQFF.

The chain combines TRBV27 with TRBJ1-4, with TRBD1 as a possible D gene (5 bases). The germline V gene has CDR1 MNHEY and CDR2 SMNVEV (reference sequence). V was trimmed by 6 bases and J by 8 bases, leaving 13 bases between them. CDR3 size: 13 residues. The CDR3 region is CASSRRGGEKLFF. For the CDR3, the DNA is TGTGCCAGCAGCCGCCGGGGGGGAGAAAAACTGTTTTTT.

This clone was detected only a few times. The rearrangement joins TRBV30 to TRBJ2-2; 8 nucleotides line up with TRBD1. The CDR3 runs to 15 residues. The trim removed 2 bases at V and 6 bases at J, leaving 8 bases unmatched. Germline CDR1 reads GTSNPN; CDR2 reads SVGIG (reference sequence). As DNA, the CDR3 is TGTGCCTGGAGTTTCCGGGACAGGTGGGCCGGGGAGCTGTTTTTT. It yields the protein CAWSFRDRWAGELFF.

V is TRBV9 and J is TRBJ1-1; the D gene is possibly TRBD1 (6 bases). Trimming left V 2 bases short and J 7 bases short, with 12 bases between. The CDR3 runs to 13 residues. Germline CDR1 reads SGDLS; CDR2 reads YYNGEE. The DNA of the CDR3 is TGTGCCAGCAGCGTGGGTGAGGGGGATGAAGCTTTCTTT. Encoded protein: CASSVGEGDEAFF. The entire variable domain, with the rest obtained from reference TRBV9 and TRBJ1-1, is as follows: DSGVTQTPKHLITATGQRVTLRCSPRSGDLSVYWYQQSLDQGLQFLIQYYNGEERAKGNILERFSAQQFPDLHSELNLSSLELGDSALYFCASSVGEGDEAFFGQGTRLTVV.

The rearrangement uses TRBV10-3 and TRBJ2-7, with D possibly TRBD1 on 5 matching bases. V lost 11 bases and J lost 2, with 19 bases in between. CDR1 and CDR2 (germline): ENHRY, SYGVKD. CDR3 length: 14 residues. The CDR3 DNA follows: TGTGCCGTCGCGGACACCCAGAAGACCTACGAGCAGTACTTC. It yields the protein CAVADTQKTYEQYF.

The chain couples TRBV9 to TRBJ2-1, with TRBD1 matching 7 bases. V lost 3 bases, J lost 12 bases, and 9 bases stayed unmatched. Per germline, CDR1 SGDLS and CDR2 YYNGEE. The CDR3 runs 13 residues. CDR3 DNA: TGTGCCAGCAGCGACGGGACAGACAGAGGGCAGTTCTTC. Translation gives CASSDGTDRGQFF.

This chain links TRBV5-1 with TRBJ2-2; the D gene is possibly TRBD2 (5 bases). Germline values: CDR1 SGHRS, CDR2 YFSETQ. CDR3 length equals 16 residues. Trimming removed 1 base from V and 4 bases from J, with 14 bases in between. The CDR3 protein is CASSLRGPPGTGELFF. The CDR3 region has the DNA TGCGCCAGCAGCTTGAGAGGGCCGCCCGGCACCGGGGAGCTGTTTTTT.

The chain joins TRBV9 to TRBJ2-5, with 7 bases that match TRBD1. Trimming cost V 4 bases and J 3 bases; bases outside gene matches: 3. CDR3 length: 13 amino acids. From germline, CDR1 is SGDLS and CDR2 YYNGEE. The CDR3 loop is CASSPGTEETQYF. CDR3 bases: TGTGCCAGCAGCCCGGGGACAGAAGAGACCCAGTACTTC.

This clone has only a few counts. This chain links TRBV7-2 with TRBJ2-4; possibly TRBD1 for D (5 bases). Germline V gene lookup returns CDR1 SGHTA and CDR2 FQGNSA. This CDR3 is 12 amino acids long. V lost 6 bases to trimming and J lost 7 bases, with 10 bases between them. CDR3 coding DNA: TGTGCCAGCAGTGCAGGGTTGAACATTCAGTACTTC. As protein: CASSAGLNIQYF.

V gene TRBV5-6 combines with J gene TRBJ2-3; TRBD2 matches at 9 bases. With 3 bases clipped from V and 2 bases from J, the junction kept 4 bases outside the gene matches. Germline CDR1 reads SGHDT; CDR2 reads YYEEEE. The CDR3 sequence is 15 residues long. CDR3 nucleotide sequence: TGTGCCAGCAGCTCCCTAGCGGGGTCCACAGATACGCAGTATTTT. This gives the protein CASSSLAGSTDTQYF.

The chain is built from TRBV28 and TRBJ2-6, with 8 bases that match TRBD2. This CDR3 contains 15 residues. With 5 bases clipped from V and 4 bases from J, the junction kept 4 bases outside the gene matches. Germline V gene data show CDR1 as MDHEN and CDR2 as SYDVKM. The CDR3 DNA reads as TGTGCCAGCAGTCCCGGGGGGGCAGGGGCCAACGTCCTGACTTTC. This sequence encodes CASSPGGAGANVLTF.

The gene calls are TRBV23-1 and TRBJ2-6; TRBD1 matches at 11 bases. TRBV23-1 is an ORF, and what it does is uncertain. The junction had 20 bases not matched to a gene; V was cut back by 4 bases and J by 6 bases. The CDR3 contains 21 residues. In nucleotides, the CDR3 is TGCGCCAGCAGTCCTCTTGACTTAATTCCGGGACAGGGGGTTGAGGCCAACGTCCTGACTTTC. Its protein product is CASSPLDLIPGQGVEANVLTF.

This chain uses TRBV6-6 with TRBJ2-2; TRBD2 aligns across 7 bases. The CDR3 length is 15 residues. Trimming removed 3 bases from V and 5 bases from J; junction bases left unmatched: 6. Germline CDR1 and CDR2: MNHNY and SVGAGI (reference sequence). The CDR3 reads CASSYEASGTGELFF. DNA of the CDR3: TGTGCCAGCAGTTATGAGGCTAGCGGTACCGGGGAGCTGTTTTTT.

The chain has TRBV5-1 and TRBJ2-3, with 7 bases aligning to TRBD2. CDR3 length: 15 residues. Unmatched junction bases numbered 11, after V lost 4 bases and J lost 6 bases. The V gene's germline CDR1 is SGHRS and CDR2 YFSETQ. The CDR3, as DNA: TGCGCCAGCAGCCCCGTGGGAGGGGTTGGTGATACGCAGTATTTT. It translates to CASSPVGGVGDTQYF.

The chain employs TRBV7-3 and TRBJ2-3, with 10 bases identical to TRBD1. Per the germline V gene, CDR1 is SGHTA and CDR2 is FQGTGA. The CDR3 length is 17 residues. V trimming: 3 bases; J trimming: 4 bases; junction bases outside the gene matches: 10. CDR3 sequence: CASSLGDRGPRADTQYF. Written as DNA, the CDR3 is TGTGCCAGCAGCTTGGGCGACAGGGGGCCCCGGGCAGATACGCAGTATTTT.

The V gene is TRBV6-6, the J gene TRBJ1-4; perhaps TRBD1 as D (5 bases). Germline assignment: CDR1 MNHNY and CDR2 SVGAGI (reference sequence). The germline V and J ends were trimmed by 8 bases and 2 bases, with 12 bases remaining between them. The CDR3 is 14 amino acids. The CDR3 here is CASRGVGTNEKLFF. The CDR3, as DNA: TGTGCCAGCCGGGGGGTTGGCACTAATGAAAAACTGTTTTTT.

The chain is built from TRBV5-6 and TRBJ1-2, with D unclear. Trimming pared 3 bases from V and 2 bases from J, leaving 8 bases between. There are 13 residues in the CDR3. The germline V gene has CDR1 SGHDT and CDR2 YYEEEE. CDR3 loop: CASSWRRNYGYTF. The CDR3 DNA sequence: TGTGCCAGCAGCTGGAGGAGGAACTATGGCTACACCTTC.